The 31 T cell receptor beta chains below all came from one sample that was sequenced in a study of cytomegalovirus exposure and HLA in healthy donors. A multiplex PCR was run with 60 Vbeta primers and 13 Jbeta primers. Here immunoSEQ multiplex PCR was the method, and the copy in TCRdb shows in-frame clones only, minus some. The sample carries 150,000 to 200,000 clones, 75% to 85% recorded once. Sequencing input: PBMCs. These receptors came from a girl between 10 and 17 years old in good health and CMV-seropositive.

The chain's CDR3 is CAINRVEGYEQYF. The CDR3 nucleotides read TGTGCCATCAATCGGGTAGAAGGCTACGAGCAGTACTTC. This chain links TRBV10-3 with TRBJ2-7, with D unclear. V lost 7 bases, J lost 3 bases, and 13 bases lay in between. Germline values: CDR1 ENHRY, CDR2 SYGVKD. CDR3 length equals 13 residues.

The chain recombines TRBV5-4 with TRBJ1-1; 7 bases agree with TRBD1. This CDR3 spans 15 amino acids. Germline V gives CDR1 SGHNT, CDR2 YYREEE (reference sequence). V gave up 4 bases and J gave up 0 bases; unmatched junction bases: 6. DNA for the CDR3: TGTGCCAGCAGCCCAGGGGGACAGATGAACACTGAAGCTTTCTTT. Its translation is CASSPGGQMNTEAFF.

The J gene is TRBJ1-5, the V gene TRBV9; D uncertain. The CDR3 spans 15 residues. Trimming cost V 2 bases and J 6 bases, with 15 bases left between them. CDR1 is SGDLS and CDR2 is YYNGEE in the germline V gene. The CDR3 region has the DNA TGTGCCAGCAGCGTGGCGGAAAGTGCGGGTCAGCCCCAGCATTTT. This encodes CASSVAESAGQPQHF.

V gene TRBV10-3 combines with J gene TRBJ2-4; the match to TRBD1 covers 7 bases. This CDR3 comprises 13 residues. V shed 0 bases and J 9 bases; nucleotides not matched to a gene: 2. CDR1 and CDR2 (germline): ENHRY, SYGVKD. CDR3 bases: TGTGCCATCAGTGAGTCGACAGGGACCATTCAGTACTTC. It translates to CAISESTGTIQYF.

The chain combines TRBV2 with TRBJ1-1; 7 nucleotides agree with TRBD1. Germline V lookup: CDR1 SNHLY, CDR2 FYNNEI. Trimming took 2 bases from V and 6 from J; bases not matched to a gene: 3. The CDR3 is made up of 13 amino acids. The CDR3 DNA reads as TGTGCCAGCAGTGAATTAGGGGGCCCTGAAGCTTTCTTT. It encodes CASSELGGPEAFF.

The rearrangement links TRBV18 to TRBJ2-7; a weak D match, TRBD2 (5 bases). Per germline, CDR1 KGHSH and CDR2 LQKENI. The germline V and J ends were trimmed by 1 base and 1 base, with 5 bases remaining between them. This CDR3 contains 13 residues. The CDR3 DNA reads as TGTGCCAGCTCACCACGGGAGTCCTACGAGCAGTACTTC. It encodes CASSPRESYEQYF.

The chain uses TRBV19 and TRBJ1-2; TRBD1 agrees at 9 bases. CDR1 and CDR2 (germline): LNHDA, SQIVND (reference sequence). V lost 1 base to trimming and J lost 4 bases; unmatched junction nucleotides: 7. The CDR3 runs to 16 residues. In DNA, the CDR3 is TGTGCCAGTAGTATAGTGGGGACAGGGAGGCTCTATGGCTACACCTTC. Protein: CASSIVGTGRLYGYTF.

V and J are TRBV7-2 and TRBJ2-1; D is possibly TRBD2 (6 bases). Germline values: CDR1 SGHTA, CDR2 FQGNSA. CDR3 size: 13 residues. Trimming removed 5 bases from V and 7 bases from J, with 12 bases in between. The CDR3 sequence is CASSAGNLNEQFF. The CDR3, as DNA: TGTGCCAGCAGCGCGGGGAACCTTAATGAGCAGTTCTTC.

J is TRBJ1-2 and V is TRBV14; TRBD1 might be the D (6 bases). V lost 3 bases, J lost 5 bases, and 13 bases lay in between. This CDR3 region has 14 residues. Per the germline V gene, CDR1 is SGHDN and CDR2 is FVKESK. As DNA, the CDR3 is TGTGCCAGCAGCCACATAACAGGGCTGTATGGCTACACCTTC. As protein: CASSHITGLYGYTF.

The gene calls are TRBV7-2 and TRBJ2-3; maybe TRBD2 (6 bases). CDR1 is SGHTA and CDR2 is FQGNSA in the germline V gene. V lost 4 bases and J 4 bases, leaving 18 bases between the germline ends. The CDR3 has 16 residues. CDR3 in DNA: TGTGCCAGCAGCTCCCGAACTAGTCGGAGGGCAGATACGCAGTATTTT. Translation: CASSSRTSRRADTQYF.

The rearrangement links TRBV15 to TRBJ2-1, with unresolved D. The CDR3 consists of 13 residues. Between the trimmed V and J ends, which lost 3 bases and 6 bases, there was a span of 9 bases. The germline gives CDR1 LNHNV, CDR2 YYDKDF (reference sequence). The CDR3 region is CATSRPESNEQFF. CDR3 DNA sequence: TGTGCCACCAGCAGGCCGGAGTCCAATGAGCAGTTCTTC.

The chain recombines TRBV7-6 with TRBJ1-1; possible D gene TRBD1, 6 bases. The V gene's germline CDR1 is SGHVS and CDR2 FNYEAQ. The CDR3 sequence is 15 residues long. V was cut by 3 bases and J by 0 bases, with 11 bases left in between. The CDR3 DNA reads as TGTGCCAGCAGCTTGGGGGCTGGGGTGAACACTGAAGCTTTCTTT. Protein: CASSLGAGVNTEAFF.

This chain links TRBV6-1 with TRBJ1-5; possibly TRBD1 for D (6 bases). CDR1 MNHNS and CDR2 SASEGT come from the germline V gene. The ends were cut back, 6 bases at V and 6 bases at J, with 15 bases in the middle. The CDR3 consists of 14 residues. The CDR3 DNA follows: TGTGCCAGCAGCCCGTTGGGGGCAGGTCAGCCCCAGCATTTT. It codes for CASSPLGAGQPQHF.

The J gene is TRBJ2-5, the V gene TRBV6-1; no definite D call. The CDR3 has 12 amino acids. V lost 7 bases and J 5 bases, leaving 11 bases between the germline ends. CDR1 and CDR2 (germline): MNHNS, SASEGT. The CDR3 is CASTFGFETQYF. The CDR3 nucleotides read TGTGCCAGCACATTCGGGTTCGAGACCCAGTACTTC.

The chain is built from TRBV11-2 and TRBJ1-2, with D uncertain. The CDR3 totals 14 residues. Germline CDR1 and CDR2: SGHAT and FQNNGV. V dropped 4 bases and J dropped 0 bases, with 9 bases sitting between them. The CDR3 loop reads CASSYQAANYGYTF. The CDR3 coding sequence is TGTGCCAGCAGCTACCAGGCTGCTAACTATGGCTACACCTTC.

The chain has TRBV10-3 and TRBJ1-3; 7 bases align to TRBD1. The CDR3 runs 14 residues. CDR1 is ENHRY and CDR2 is SYGVKD in the germline V gene. V trimming: 6 bases; J trimming: 1 base; junction bases outside the gene matches: 3. The CDR3 sequence: CAIRDRRSGNTIYF. CDR3 in DNA: TGTGCCATCAGGGACAGGAGGTCTGGAAACACCATATATTTT.

The chain employs TRBV9 and TRBJ2-1, with 10 bases identical to TRBD2. Per germline, CDR1 SGDLS and CDR2 YYNGEE. After removal of 4 bases from V and 7 bases from J, the junction contained 11 bases not matched to a gene. This CDR3 comprises 16 residues. The CDR3 coding sequence is TGTGCCAGCAGCTCTCGAAGCGGGGGGGCCGGGAATGAGCAGTTCTTC. It translates to CASSSRSGGAGNEQFF.

The chain recombines TRBV9 with TRBJ2-7, with TRBD1 matching over 7 bases. This CDR3 region has 14 residues. J was trimmed by 3 bases and V by 2 bases; bases with no gene match: 5. Germline V lookup: CDR1 SGDLS, CDR2 YYNGEE. The chain's CDR3 is CASSVTGAIYEQYF. The CDR3 DNA is TGTGCCAGCAGCGTTACAGGGGCGATCTACGAGCAGTACTTC.

The CDR3 sequence is CASREGLAGRETQYF. As DNA, the CDR3 is TGTGCCAGCAGGGAGGGACTAGCGGGGCGAGAGACCCAGTACTTC. The rearrangement joins TRBV2 to TRBJ2-5; 13 bases are a match to TRBD2. The V segment lost 6 bases and the J segment 4 bases; nucleotides outside the gene matches: 5. The germline CDR1 and CDR2 sequences are SNHLY and FYNNEI. The CDR3 is 15 residues long.

V gene TRBV5-6 combines with J gene TRBJ2-6, with D possibly matching TRBD2 (5 bases). V shed 1 base and J shed 1 base, with 6 bases lying between them. The CDR3 consists of 15 residues. CDR1 and CDR2 (germline): SGHDT, YYEEEE. The CDR3 spells CASSLIASGANVLTF. The CDR3 DNA sequence: TGTGCCAGCAGCTTGATAGCGTCTGGGGCCAACGTCCTGACTTTC.

The chain couples TRBV28 to TRBJ2-7; D unresolved. This CDR3 spans 12 amino acids. Deletions cut 6 bases from V and 2 bases from J, with 8 bases between. The germline V gene has CDR1 MDHEN and CDR2 SYDVKM. CDR3 nucleotide sequence: TGTGCCAGCAGCGAACTCACCTACGAGCAGTACTTC. Its protein is CASSELTYEQYF.

The chain joins TRBV6-6 to TRBJ2-2; TRBD2 matches at 7 bases. The V gene end was trimmed by 7 bases and the J gene end by 0 bases; junction bases not matched to a gene: 8. The germline V gene encodes CDR1 MNHNY and CDR2 SVGAGI (reference sequence). The CDR3 is 16 amino acids. CDR3 loop: CASTPPGGTNTGELFF. The CDR3 DNA reads TGTGCCAGCACCCCTCCGGGGGGAACGAACACCGGGGAGCTGTTTTTT.

This clone showed up just once. The chain links TRBV10-3 to TRBJ2-5; tentatively, D is TRBD2 (5 bases). The CDR3 runs to 13 residues. In germline, CDR1 is ENHRY, CDR2 SYGVKD. V lost 9 bases and J 0 bases, leaving 11 bases between the germline ends. The CDR3: CAITPGYQETQYF. DNA of the CDR3: TGTGCCATTACCCCGGGGTACCAAGAGACCCAGTACTTC.

V gene TRBV9 combines with J gene TRBJ2-3, with a possible D match to TRBD2 (7 bases). The CDR3 spans 18 residues. In germline, CDR1 is SGDLS, CDR2 YYNGEE. V was pared by 0 bases and J by 2 bases, with 19 bases between. CDR3 sequence: CASSVVGGRGGPTDTQYF. CDR3 nucleotides: TGTGCCAGCAGCGTAGTAGGGGGGAGGGGGGGGCCCACAGATACGCAGTATTTT.

This sequence joins TRBV27 and TRBJ2-7, with 7 bases matching TRBD1. The V gene's germline CDR1 is MNHEY and CDR2 SMNVEV (reference sequence). This CDR3 contains 16 residues. Unmatched junction bases numbered 19, after V lost 5 bases and J lost 9 bases. CDR3 residues: CASSLERGQRPTGQYF. CDR3 nucleotide sequence: TGTGCCAGCAGTCTGGAGAGGGGACAGAGACCTACTGGGCAGTACTTC.

The chain uses TRBV2 and TRBJ1-4; D not resolved. This CDR3 is 15 amino acids long. The germline gives CDR1 SNHLY, CDR2 FYNNEI. Trimming took off 5 bases at V and 4 bases at J, with 14 bases between the two ends. The CDR3 spells CASSSGSAVNEKLFF. CDR3 DNA: TGTGCCAGCAGTAGCGGCTCAGCCGTTAATGAAAAACTGTTTTTT. The full variable domain, its missing parts supplied by reference TRBV2 and TRBJ1-4, is EPEVTQTPSHQVTQMGQEVILRCVPISNHLYFYWYRQILGQKVEFLVSFYNNEISEKSEIFDDQFSVERPDGSNFTLKIRSTKLEDSAMYFCASSSGSAVNEKLFFGSGTQLSVL.

The count of this clone is one. This chain uses TRBV30 with TRBJ2-2, with D unclear. V dropped 6 bases and J dropped 5 bases, with 7 bases sitting between them. Looked up from germline, CDR1 is GTSNPN and CDR2 is SVGIG (reference sequence). The CDR3 consists of 11 residues. The CDR3 region is CACSHTGELFF. The CDR3 region has the DNA TGTGCCTGTTCCCATACCGGGGAGCTGTTTTTT.

The gene calls are TRBV7-2 and TRBJ2-1, with 7 bases matching TRBD1. The CDR3 spans 14 residues. CDR1 SGHTA and CDR2 FQGNSA come from the germline V gene. V was clipped by 5 bases and J by 6 bases; unmatched bases: 7. The CDR3 DNA is TGTGCCAGCAGCCCTGGACAGGTGCCCAATGAGCAGTTCTTC. This translates into CASSPGQVPNEQFF. The whole variable domain, filled in from reference TRBV7-2 and TRBJ2-1, reads GAGVSQSPSNKVTEKGKDVELRCDPISGHTALYWYRQSLGQGLEFLIYFQGNSAPDKSGLPSDRFSAERTGGSVSTLTIQRTQQEDSAVYLCASSPGQVPNEQFFGPGTRLTVL.

V and J are TRBV5-4 and TRBJ2-5; 10 bases fit TRBD1. The CDR3 is made up of 15 amino acids. The J segment lost 0 bases and the V segment lost 4 bases, leaving 3 bases of the junction unmatched. Germline-derived CDR1 and CDR2 are SGHNT and YYREEE (reference sequence). Here the CDR3 reads CASSPGQGNQETQYF. In DNA, the CDR3 is TGTGCCAGCAGCCCGGGACAGGGGAACCAAGAGACCCAGTACTTC. Full variable domain (remainder filled in from reference TRBV5-4 and TRBJ2-5): ETGVTQSPTHLIKTRGQQVTLRCSSQSGHNTVSWYQQALGQGPQFIFQYYREEENGRGNFPPRFSGLQFPNYSSELNVNALELDDSALYLCASSPGQGNQETQYFGPGTRLLVL.

The chain carries TRBV2 and TRBJ2-3, with 12 bases fitting TRBD2. The CDR3 sequence is 15 residues long. The trim removed 5 bases at V and 9 bases at J, leaving 9 bases unmatched. Germline CDR1 SNHLY, CDR2 FYNNEI. CDR3 nucleotide sequence: TGTGCCAGCAGTTCCCGGACTAGCGGGGTTGGGACGCAGTATTTT. Its translation is CASSSRTSGVGTQYF.

This chain connects TRBV5-6 to TRBJ1-5; 8 bases are shared with TRBD1. Germline loops: CDR1 SGHDT, CDR2 YYEEEE. J lost 3 bases, V lost 2 bases, and 4 bases had no gene match. CDR3 length: 15 residues. Written as DNA, the CDR3 is TGTGCCAGCAGCTTCGGGACAGGCCCCAATCAGCCCCAGCATTTT. Its translation is CASSFGTGPNQPQHF.